The 9 T cell receptor beta chains presented below share a single source sample, sequenced in a study of blood T cell repertoires in COVID-19. This table comes from immunoSEQ multiplex PCR, and its TCRdb copy is limited to in-frame clones, with some not included. Of tens of thousands of clones detected, around 93% appear once; the ten largest clones hold approximately 5%. The sequenced sample consisted of peripheral blood. The receptor set was obtained from a human donor in a cohort sampled during active COVID-19.

This CDR3 is CASSLDGRGGGYTF. The CDR3 DNA sequence: TGTGCCAGCAGCTTAGATGGTAGGGGCGGAGGCTACACCTTC. This chain links TRBV7-2 with TRBJ1-2; D is perhaps TRBD1 (5 bases). The CDR3 spans 14 residues. Per the germline V gene, CDR1 is SGHTA and CDR2 is FQGNSA. V lost 1 base and J lost 8, with 14 bases in between.

This clone was observed a single time. The gene calls are TRBV5-1 and TRBJ1-2; unclear D gene. V was clipped by 1 base and J by 8 bases, with 15 bases between them. There are 14 residues in the CDR3. Germline V gives CDR1 SGHRS, CDR2 YFSETQ. CDR3 in DNA: TGCGCCAGCAGCTTGAATGGAGGCGAGGAGGGCTACACCTTC. Translating it yields CASSLNGGEEGYTF.

CDR3 sequence: CASSRDRGGQPQHF. DNA of the CDR3: TGTGCCAGCAGCCGGGACAGGGGCGGCCAGCCCCAGCATTTT. The chain couples TRBV2 to TRBJ1-5, with 10 bases lining up with TRBD1. Germline V gene data show CDR1 as SNHLY and CDR2 as FYNNEI. The CDR3 totals 14 residues. V shed 6 bases, J shed 7 bases, and the junction held 6 bases outside the gene matches.

The chain carries TRBV5-6 and TRBJ1-5, with TRBD1 matching 11 bases. The J segment lost 1 base and the V segment lost 4 bases, leaving 4 bases of the junction unmatched. The CDR3 totals 16 residues. Looked up from germline, CDR1 is SGHDT and CDR2 is YYEEEE. The CDR3 loop is CASSDGQGASNQPQHF. CDR3 sequence (DNA): TGTGCCAGCAGCGACGGACAGGGGGCAAGCAATCAGCCCCAGCATTTT.

The V gene is TRBV24-1, the J gene TRBJ1-2; tentative D call: TRBD1 (6 bases). The CDR3 has 16 amino acids. The V and J ends lost 3 bases and 4 bases respectively, with 17 bases between them. Per the germline V gene, CDR1 is KGHDR and CDR2 is SFDVKD. Written as DNA, the CDR3 is TGTGCCACCAGTGATGCGTCGACAGGTTATCCCTATGGCTACACCTTC. This translates into CATSDASTGYPYGYTF.

This clone showed up just once. CDR3 sequence (DNA): TGTGCCAGCAGTGATCTAAAGACCCAGTACTTC. As protein: CASSDLKTQYF. The chain links TRBV2 to TRBJ2-5; D gene unclear. CDR3 length equals 11 residues. V was pared by 3 bases and J by 6 bases, with 5 bases between. Germline CDR1 reads SNHLY; CDR2 reads FYNNEI.

V usage is TRBV5-4 and J usage is TRBJ2-1, with 7 bases that match TRBD1. This CDR3 contains 15 residues. Germline CDR1 and CDR2: SGHNT and YYREEE (reference sequence). With 6 bases clipped from V and 5 bases from J, the junction kept 11 bases outside the gene matches. The DNA for the CDR3 is TGTGCCAGCACCGATCCCAGACAGGGAAACAATGAGCAGTTCTTC. This translates into CASTDPRQGNNEQFF.

The chain couples TRBV18 to TRBJ1-1, with 9 bases that match TRBD1. Germline V gene data show CDR1 as KGHSH and CDR2 as LQKENI. This CDR3 is built from 16 residues. V lost 3 bases, J lost 11 bases, and 16 bases stayed unmatched. The CDR3 DNA follows: TGTGCCAGCTCACCTATTGCAGGACAGGGGTCAAATAGGGCTTTCTTT. It codes for CASSPIAGQGSNRAFF.

This chain uses TRBV9 with TRBJ2-6, with unresolved D. V gave up 0 bases and J gave up 7 bases, with 8 bases separating them. The CDR3 loop spans 14 amino acids. The germline CDR1 and CDR2 sequences are SGDLS and YYNGEE. CDR3 sequence reads: CASSVGSGANVLTF. The CDR3 DNA reads as TGTGCCAGCAGCGTAGGAAGTGGCGCCAACGTCCTGACTTTC.